This T cell receptor beta chain comes out of a study of T cell responses to AZD1222 COVID-19 vaccine. The CDR3 length is 14 residues. V was pared by 4 bases and J by 8 bases, with 7 bases of the junction left unmatched. CDR1 is LGHDT, CDR2 YNNKEL, per germline (reference sequence). General study results and limits: Compared with day 0, the breadth and depth of the Spike-specific TCR repertoire rose significantly after two doses of AZD1222. Seropositive status at baseline applied to only 5 to 7 AZD1222 recipients. Reportedly, close to half of spike-specific TCRs are directed against unmutated variant regions.

The method was immunoSEQ multiplex PCR; TCRdb's version includes in-frame clones alone and lacks a portion of them. The sample includes about 150,000 clones, roughly 90% of them seen just once. Of note for this clone: The antigen is unknown.

The sample was peripheral blood, taken on day 0 of AZD1222 vaccination. The chain couples TRBV3-1 (or the pseudogene TRBV3-2) to TRBJ1-5; 8 bases agree with TRBD1. This TCR was recovered from an adult in good health. In DNA form, the CDR3 reads TGTGCCAGCAGCCGCGGACAGGGTTGGGAGCCCCAGCATTTT. Its protein is CASSRGQGWEPQHF.